This entry lists 20 T cell receptor beta chains sequenced from one sample in a study of siplizumab effects on memory and regulatory T cells. Data came from immunoSEQ multiplex PCR; TCRdb stores just in-frame clones and leaves some out. The sample yields 120,000 or so clones, 80% to 95% seen once. Sequenced: CD4+ T cells sorted from blood. The receptor set was obtained from a human donor in good health.

The chain uses TRBV19 and TRBJ2-6; D gene unclear. CDR3 size: 16 residues. The V end lost 4 bases, the J end lost 4 bases, and 14 bases lay between the germline ends. The germline V gene encodes CDR1 LNHDA and CDR2 SQIVND (reference sequence). CDR3 DNA: TGTGCCAGTAGTAGTGGTGGGTCAGCAGGGGCCAACGTCCTGACTTTC. Translation gives CASSSGGSAGANVLTF. Drawing the rest from reference TRBV19 and TRBJ2-6, the complete variable domain is DGGITQSPKYLFRKEGQNVTLSCEQNLNHDAMYWYRQDPGQGLRLIYYSQIVNDFQKGDIAEGYSVSREKKESFPLTVTSAQKNPTAFYLCASSSGGSAGANVLTFGAGSRLTVL.

The DNA for the CDR3 is TGTGCCAGCAGCTTACGGCTCTCTGGAAACACCATATATTTT. This sequence encodes CASSLRLSGNTIYF. The chain carries TRBV7-6 and TRBJ1-3, with D unclear. Germline CDR1 SGHVS, CDR2 FNYEAQ. V was pared by 2 bases and J by 0 bases, with 5 bases between. CDR3 length: 14 amino acids.

The chain links TRBV27 to TRBJ2-7; D call uncertain. The CDR3 is 13 amino acids. Trimming removed 6 bases from V and 3 bases from J, with 12 bases in between. Germline V gene lookup returns CDR1 MNHEY and CDR2 SMNVEV (reference sequence). This CDR3 reads CASSSRNSYEQYF. In nucleotides, the CDR3 is TGTGCCAGCAGCAGCAGGAATAGCTACGAGCAGTACTTC.

The genes are TRBV7-9 and TRBJ1-2, with 10 bases identical to TRBD1. This CDR3 contains 13 residues. The V and J ends lost 3 bases and 7 bases, in that order; junction bases with no gene match: 2. Germline V lookup: CDR1 SEHNR, CDR2 FQNEAQ (reference sequence). The CDR3 protein is CASSFGTGVGYTF. The CDR3 nucleotides are TGTGCCAGCAGCTTCGGGACAGGGGTTGGCTACACCTTC.

This chain links TRBV7-9 with TRBJ2-5; 8 bases line up with TRBD2. CDR1 and CDR2 (germline): SEHNR, FQNEAQ (reference sequence). The CDR3 extends over 14 amino acids. Trimming took 4 bases from V and 1 from J; bases not matched to a gene: 2. The CDR3 spells CASSSGTSQETQYF. CDR3 nucleotides: TGTGCCAGCAGCTCCGGGACTAGCCAAGAGACCCAGTACTTC.

The V and J genes are TRBV5-4 and TRBJ2-6, with D uncertain. CDR1 is SGHNT and CDR2 is YYREEE in the germline V gene (reference sequence). This CDR3 comprises 13 residues. V gave up 7 bases and J gave up 2 bases, with 7 bases separating them. CDR3 residues: CASFLTGANVLTF. In DNA form, the CDR3 reads TGTGCCAGCTTTCTTACTGGGGCCAACGTCCTGACTTTC.

The V and J genes are TRBV4-1 and TRBJ2-5; 7 nucleotides align to TRBD2. The germline V gene has CDR1 MGHRA and CDR2 YSYEKL. V was pared by 2 bases and J by 3 bases, with 3 bases of the junction left unmatched. This CDR3 is 14 amino acids long. The CDR3 sequence: CASSQSGGEETQYF. The DNA of the CDR3 is TGCGCCAGCAGCCAATCTGGGGGGGAAGAGACCCAGTACTTC.

The DNA of the CDR3 is TGTGCCTGGAGTGCCTGGGGGACCGGGGAGCTGTTTTTT. This encodes CAWSAWGTGELFF. The rearrangement uses TRBV30 and TRBJ2-2; D may match TRBD1 or TRBD2 (5 bases each). Germline V CDR1 and CDR2: GTSNPN, SVGIG (reference sequence). Trimming left V 1 base short and J 5 bases short, with 8 bases between. The CDR3 loop spans 13 amino acids.

The CDR3 region has the DNA TGTGCCAGCAGAGACCGCGGCTTGCAAGAGACCCAGTACTTC. Its translation: CASRDRGLQETQYF. The chain employs TRBV6-5 and TRBJ2-5; D is ambiguous. Germline assignment: CDR1 MNHEY and CDR2 SVGAGI. The V end was cut by 6 bases, the J end by 2 bases, with 13 bases between. The CDR3 has 14 residues.

V is TRBV14 and J is TRBJ1-2; D gene unclear. Germline-derived CDR1 and CDR2 are SGHDN and FVKESK. The CDR3 loop spans 13 amino acids. V lost 0 bases and J lost 5, with 7 bases in between. CDR3 residues: CASSQDFRYGYTF. The CDR3 region has the DNA TGTGCCAGCAGCCAAGATTTCCGTTATGGCTACACCTTC. Full variable domain (outside the CDR3, taken from reference TRBV14 and TRBJ1-2): EAGVTQFPSHSVIEKGQTVTLRCDPISGHDNLYWYRRVMGKEIKFLLHFVKESKQDESGMPNNRFLAERTGGTYSTLKVQPAELEDSGVYFCASSQDFRYGYTFGSGTRLTVV.

This chain links TRBV11-2 with TRBJ1-2; 12 bases are shared with TRBD1. The V gene's germline CDR1 is SGHAT and CDR2 FQNNGV. The CDR3 is 17 residues long. J lost 0 bases, V lost 1 base, and 3 bases had no gene match. This chain's CDR3 is CASSLVGQGASNYGYTF. The CDR3 nucleotides are TGTGCCAGCAGCTTAGTGGGACAGGGGGCTTCTAACTATGGCTACACCTTC.

This clone has a single count. The gene calls are TRBV5-5 and TRBJ2-5; D might be TRBD1 (6 bases). V lost 4 bases, J lost 5 bases, and 18 bases lay in between. The CDR3 is made up of 15 amino acids. Germline assignment: CDR1 SGHKS and CDR2 YYEKEE (reference sequence). DNA for the CDR3: TGTGCCAGCAGCCGGACGGCAGGGGATTCGGAGACCCAGTACTTC. It yields the protein CASSRTAGDSETQYF.

This chain joins TRBV7-9 and TRBJ2-3; 10 bases map to TRBD1. The CDR3 extends over 16 amino acids. Germline V CDR1 and CDR2: SEHNR, FQNEAQ (reference sequence). The V and J ends lost 5 bases and 3 bases, in that order; junction bases with no gene match: 8. DNA for the CDR3: TGTGCCAGCAGCCCGCCGGGACAGGGGATTACAGATACGCAGTATTTT. Translated, it gives CASSPPGQGITDTQYF.

CDR3 amino acids: CASSRGTGGAYGYTF. Here the CDR3 DNA reads TGTGCCAGCAGTCGAGGGACAGGGGGCGCGTATGGCTACACCTTC. The chain employs TRBV6-6 and TRBJ1-2, with TRBD1 matching over 12 bases. The V and J ends lost 5 bases and 5 bases, in that order; junction bases with no gene match: 6. The CDR3 loop spans 15 amino acids. Per the germline V gene, CDR1 is MNHNY and CDR2 is SVGAGI (reference sequence).

Concerning this clone: Other DNA sequences in the same sample also yield this CDR3. The chain carries TRBV6-5 and TRBJ2-5; no reliable D call. V gave up 0 bases and J gave up 4 bases, with 3 bases separating them. CDR3 size: 12 residues. Germline CDR1 MNHEY, CDR2 SVGAGI. The CDR3 protein is CASSYSLETQYF. The CDR3 DNA follows: TGTGCCAGCAGTTACTCCCTAGAGACCCAGTACTTC.

A single count supports this clone. The rearrangement joins TRBV29-1 to TRBJ2-5; D is perhaps TRBD2 (5 bases). V was trimmed by 6 bases and J by 3 bases, leaving 23 bases between them. This CDR3 contains 16 residues. The germline gives CDR1 SQVTM, CDR2 ANQGSEA. The CDR3 here is CSVHPARVGSEETQYF. The CDR3, as DNA: TGCAGCGTCCACCCCGCGCGGGTAGGGTCCGAAGAGACCCAGTACTTC. Complete variable domain (other parts from reference TRBV29-1 and TRBJ2-5): SAVISQKPSRDICQRGTSLTIQCQVDSQVTMMFWYRQQPGQSLTLIATANQGSEATYESGFVIDKFPISRPNLTFSTLTVSNMSPEDSSIYLCSVHPARVGSEETQYFGPGTRLLVL.

The chain carries TRBV5-1 and TRBJ2-2; a possible D gene is TRBD2 (5 bases). This CDR3 region has 13 residues. In germline, CDR1 is SGHRS, CDR2 YFSETQ. Trimming left V 0 bases short and J 13 bases short, with 13 bases between. The CDR3 sequence: CASSLAGVEGLFF. DNA for the CDR3: TGCGCCAGCAGCTTGGCCGGGGTAGAAGGGCTGTTTTTT.

This clone was observed once. This rearrangement joins TRBV6-1 to TRBJ2-7; 9 bases are a match to TRBD1. Germline CDR1 and CDR2: MNHNS and SASEGT. Trimming cost V 6 bases and J 2 bases; bases outside gene matches: 8. The CDR3 spans 15 residues. The CDR3 spells CASSEQGALPYEQYF. The CDR3 DNA follows: TGTGCCAGCAGCGAACAGGGGGCCCTTCCCTACGAGCAGTACTTC.

This CDR3 reads CASSPRGLGNTEAFF. DNA for the CDR3: TGCGCCAGCAGCCCCCGGGGGTTGGGGAACACTGAAGCTTTCTTT. This rearrangement joins TRBV4-1 to TRBJ1-1; D is possibly TRBD1 (5 bases). Trimming cost V 4 bases and J 1 base, with 13 bases left between them. Germline assignment: CDR1 MGHRA and CDR2 YSYEKL. CDR3 length: 15 residues.

V usage is TRBV30 and J usage is TRBJ2-7; D perhaps matches TRBD2 (5 bases). The germline V gene encodes CDR1 GTSNPN and CDR2 SVGIG (reference sequence). Trimming removed 0 bases at V and 5 bases at J, with 8 bases between. The CDR3 is 12 residues long. In DNA form, the CDR3 reads TGTGCCTGGAGTGTGTCGGGGAACGAGCAGTACTTC. Encoded protein: CAWSVSGNEQYF.